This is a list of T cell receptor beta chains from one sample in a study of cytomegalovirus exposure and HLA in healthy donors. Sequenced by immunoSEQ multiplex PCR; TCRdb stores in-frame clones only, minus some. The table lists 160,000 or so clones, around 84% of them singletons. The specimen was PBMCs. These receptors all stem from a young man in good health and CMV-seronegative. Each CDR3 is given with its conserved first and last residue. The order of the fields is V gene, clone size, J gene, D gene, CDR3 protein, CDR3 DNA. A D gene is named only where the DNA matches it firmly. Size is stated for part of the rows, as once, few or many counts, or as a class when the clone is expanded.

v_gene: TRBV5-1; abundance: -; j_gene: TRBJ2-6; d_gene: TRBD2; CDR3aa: CASSLASGGGSGANVLTF; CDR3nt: TGCGCCAGCAGCTTGGCTAGCGGGGGAGGGTCTGGGGCCAACGTCCTGACTTTC
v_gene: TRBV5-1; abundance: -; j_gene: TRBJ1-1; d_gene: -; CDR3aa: CASSSPDPSTEAFF; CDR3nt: TGCGCCAGCAGCTCGCCCGATCCCAGCACTGAAGCTTTCTTT
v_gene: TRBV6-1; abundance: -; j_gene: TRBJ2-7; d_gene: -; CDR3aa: CASSEGWAYSSYEQYF; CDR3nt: TGTGCCAGCAGTGAAGGGTGGGCGTACTCATCCTACGAGCAGTACTTC
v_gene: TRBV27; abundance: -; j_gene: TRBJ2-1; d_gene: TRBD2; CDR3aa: CASSHLAGGIDNEQFF; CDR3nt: TGTGCCAGCAGCCACTTAGCGGGAGGGATCGACAATGAGCAGTTCTTC
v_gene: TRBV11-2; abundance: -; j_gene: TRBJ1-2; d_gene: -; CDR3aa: CASSQWTVNYGYTF; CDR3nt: TGTGCCAGCAGCCAGTGGACAGTAAACTATGGCTACACCTTC
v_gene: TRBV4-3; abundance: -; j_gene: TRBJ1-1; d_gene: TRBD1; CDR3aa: CASSQVLAGGLNTEAFF; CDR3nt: TGCGCCAGCAGCCAAGTTCTGGCAGGGGGCTTGAACACTGAAGCTTTCTTT
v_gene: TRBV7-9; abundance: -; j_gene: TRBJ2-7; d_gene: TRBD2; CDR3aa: CASNLGGLDEQYF; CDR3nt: TGTGCCAGCAACCTCGGGGGACTAGACGAGCAGTACTTC
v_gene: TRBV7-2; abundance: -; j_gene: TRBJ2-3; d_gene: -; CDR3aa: CASSPGVPGWNTQYF; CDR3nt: TGTGCCAGCAGCCCCGGGGTCCCGGGGTGGAATACGCAGTATTTT
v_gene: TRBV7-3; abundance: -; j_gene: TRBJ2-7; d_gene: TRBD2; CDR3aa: CASSGIAGGEQYF; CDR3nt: TGTGCCAGCAGCGGGATAGCGGGAGGCGAGCAGTACTTC
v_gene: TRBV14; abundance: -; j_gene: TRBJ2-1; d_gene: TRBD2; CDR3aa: CASSQLAGVYNEQFF; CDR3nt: TGTGCCAGCAGCCAATTAGCGGGGGTCTACAATGAGCAGTTCTTC
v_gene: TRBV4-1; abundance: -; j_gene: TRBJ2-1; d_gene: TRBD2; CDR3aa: CASSQDGTSGTSYNEQFF; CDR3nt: TGCGCCAGCAGCCAAGATGGGACTAGCGGGACTTCCTACAATGAGCAGTTCTTC
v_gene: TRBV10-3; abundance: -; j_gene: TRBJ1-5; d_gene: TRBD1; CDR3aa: CAISEVDRDDQPQHF; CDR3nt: TGTGCCATCAGTGAGGTGGACAGGGACGATCAGCCCCAGCATTTT
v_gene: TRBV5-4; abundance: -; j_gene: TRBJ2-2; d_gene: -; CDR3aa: CASSATRNTGELFF; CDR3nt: TGTGCCAGCAGCGCCACTAGGAACACCGGGGAGCTGTTTTTT
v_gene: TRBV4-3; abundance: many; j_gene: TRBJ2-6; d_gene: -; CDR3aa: CASSLDSSGANVLTF; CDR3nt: TGCGCCAGCAGCCTCGATAGCTCTGGGGCCAACGTCCTGACTTTC
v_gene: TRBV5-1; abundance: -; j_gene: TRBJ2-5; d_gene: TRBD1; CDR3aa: CASSERQGAKETQYF; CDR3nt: TGCGCCAGCAGCGAACGACAGGGGGCGAAAGAGACCCAGTACTTC
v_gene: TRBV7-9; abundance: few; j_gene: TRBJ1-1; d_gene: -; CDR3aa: CSSSFRPGVLNTEAFF; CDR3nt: TGTTCCAGCAGCTTTCGTCCAGGCGTATTGAACACTGAAGCTTTCTTT
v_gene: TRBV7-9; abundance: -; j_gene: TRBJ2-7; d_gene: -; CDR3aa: CASSSKDRIEQYF; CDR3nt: TGTGCCAGCAGCTCCAAAGACAGGATCGAGCAGTACTTC
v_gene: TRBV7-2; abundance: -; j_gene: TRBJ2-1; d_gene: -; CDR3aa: CASSQRLVNYNEQFF; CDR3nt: TGTGCCAGCAGCCAACGACTAGTCAACTACAATGAGCAGTTCTTC
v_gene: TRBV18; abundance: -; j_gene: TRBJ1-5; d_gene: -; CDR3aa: CASSPGTLQPQHF; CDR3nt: TGTGCCAGCTCACCCGGGACTCTGCAGCCCCAGCATTTT
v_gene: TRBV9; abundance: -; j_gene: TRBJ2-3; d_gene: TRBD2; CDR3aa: CASSVGLAGGVIPDTQYF; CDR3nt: TGTGCCAGCAGCGTAGGACTAGCGGGAGGGGTGATACCAGATACGCAGTATTTT
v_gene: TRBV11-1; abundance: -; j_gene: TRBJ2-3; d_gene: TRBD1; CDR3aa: CASSSETGVSTDTQYF; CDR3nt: TGTGCCAGCAGCTCCGAAACAGGGGTGAGCACAGATACGCAGTATTTT
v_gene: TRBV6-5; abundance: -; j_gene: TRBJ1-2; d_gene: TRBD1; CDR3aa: CASSRGTEGPYGYTF; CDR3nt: TGTGCCAGCAGCCGAGGGACAGAAGGACCCTATGGCTACACCTTC
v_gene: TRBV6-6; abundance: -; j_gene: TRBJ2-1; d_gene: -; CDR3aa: CASSSKSSYNEQFF; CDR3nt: TGTGCCAGCAGTTCAAAGAGCTCCTACAATGAGCAGTTCTTC
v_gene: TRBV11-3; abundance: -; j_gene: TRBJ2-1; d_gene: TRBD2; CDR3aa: CASSLEAGADEQFF; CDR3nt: TGTGCCAGCAGCTTAGAAGCGGGAGCGGATGAGCAGTTCTTC
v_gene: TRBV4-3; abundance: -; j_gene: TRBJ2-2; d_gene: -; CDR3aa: CASSPEPPVGGNTGELFF; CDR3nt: TGCGCCAGCAGCCCAGAACCCCCTGTCGGCGGCAACACCGGGGAGCTGTTTTTT
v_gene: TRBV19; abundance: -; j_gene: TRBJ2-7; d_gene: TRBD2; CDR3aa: CASTLRPSGDGEQYF; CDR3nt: TGTGCCAGTACCTTGCGGCCTAGCGGGGATGGAGAGCAGTACTTC
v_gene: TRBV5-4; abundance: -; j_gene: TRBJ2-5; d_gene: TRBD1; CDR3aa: CASSFRDSKETQYF; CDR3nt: TGTGCCAGCAGCTTCCGGGACAGTAAAGAGACCCAGTACTTC
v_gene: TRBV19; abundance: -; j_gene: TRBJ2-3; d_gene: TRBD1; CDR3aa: CASSPQGGFLDTQYF; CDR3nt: TGTGCCAGTAGTCCACAGGGGGGTTTCTTAGATACGCAGTATTTT
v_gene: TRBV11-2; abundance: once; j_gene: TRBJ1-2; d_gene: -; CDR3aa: CASSPLIYGYTF; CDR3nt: TGTGCCAGCAGCCCCTTAATCTATGGCTACACCTTC
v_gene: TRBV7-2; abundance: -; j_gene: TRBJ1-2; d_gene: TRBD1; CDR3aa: CASSLLSRGPYGYTF; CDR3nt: TGTGCCAGCAGCTTATTATCCAGGGGGCCCTATGGCTACACCTTC
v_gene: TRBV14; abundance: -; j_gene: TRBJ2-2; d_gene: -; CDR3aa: CASSHLQATGELFF; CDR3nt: TGTGCCAGCAGCCACCTCCAGGCCACCGGGGAGCTGTTTTTT
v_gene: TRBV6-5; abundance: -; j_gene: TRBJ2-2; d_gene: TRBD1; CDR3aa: CASKPGQGVTGELFF; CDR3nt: TGTGCCAGCAAACCGGGACAGGGGGTCACCGGGGAGCTGTTTTTT
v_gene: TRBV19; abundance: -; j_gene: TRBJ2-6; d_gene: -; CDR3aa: CASRRAERLSGANVLTF; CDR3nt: TGTGCCAGTAGACGCGCGGAGCGGCTCTCTGGGGCCAACGTCCTGACTTTC
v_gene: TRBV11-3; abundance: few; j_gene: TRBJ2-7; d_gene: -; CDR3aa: CASSLDKMSWGTRNEQYF; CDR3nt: TGTGCCAGCAGCCTTGACAAAATGAGCTGGGGGACACGTAACGAGCAGTACTTC
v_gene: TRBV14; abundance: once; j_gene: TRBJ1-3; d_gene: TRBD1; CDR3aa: CASSRDRGLIYF; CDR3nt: TGTGCCAGCAGCCGGGACAGGGGCTTGATATATTTT
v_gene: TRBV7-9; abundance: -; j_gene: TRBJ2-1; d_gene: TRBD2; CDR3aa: CASSPRTSGPQSSYNEQFF; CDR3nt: TGTGCCAGCAGCCCAAGGACTAGCGGGCCCCAGAGCTCCTACAATGAGCAGTTCTTC
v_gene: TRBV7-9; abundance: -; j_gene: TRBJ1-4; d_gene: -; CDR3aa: CASSPMGGNEKLFF; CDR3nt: TGTGCCAGCAGCCCGATGGGGGGTAATGAAAAACTGTTTTTT
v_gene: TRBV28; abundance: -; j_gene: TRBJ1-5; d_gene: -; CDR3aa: CASSRPGAYSNQPQHF; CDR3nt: TGTGCCAGCAGTAGACCAGGGGCGTATAGCAATCAGCCCCAGCATTTT
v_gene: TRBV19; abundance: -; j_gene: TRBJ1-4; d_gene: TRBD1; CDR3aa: CASSRDRGANEKLFF; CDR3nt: TGTGCCAGTAGCCGAGACAGGGGGGCTAATGAAAAACTGTTTTTT
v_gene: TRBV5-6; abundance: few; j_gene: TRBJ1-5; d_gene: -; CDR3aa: CASSFAGNQPQHF; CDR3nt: TGTGCCAGCAGCTTTGCCGGGAATCAGCCCCAGCATTTT
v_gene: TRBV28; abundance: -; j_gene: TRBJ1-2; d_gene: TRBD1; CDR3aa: CASSVGTGGTGYTF; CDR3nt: TGTGCCAGCAGTGTCGGGACAGGGGGGACTGGCTACACCTTC
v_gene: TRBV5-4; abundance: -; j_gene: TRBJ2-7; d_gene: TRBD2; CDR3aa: CASSLGRSAGGTSAREQYF; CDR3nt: TGTGCCAGCAGCTTGGGCCGTTCGGCGGGAGGGACCTCTGCTCGGGAGCAGTACTTC
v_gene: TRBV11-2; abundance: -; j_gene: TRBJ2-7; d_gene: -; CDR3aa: CASSSIMEDGSYERYF; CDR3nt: TGTGCCAGCAGCTCCATAATGGAGGACGGATCCTACGAGCGGTACTTC
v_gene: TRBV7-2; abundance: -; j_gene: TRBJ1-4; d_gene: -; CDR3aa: CASSLATFRDNSEKLFF; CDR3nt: TGTGCCAGCAGCTTAGCGACCTTCCGGGACAACAGTGAAAAACTGTTTTTT
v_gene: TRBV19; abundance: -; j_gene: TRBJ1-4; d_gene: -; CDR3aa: CASSIGTVKLFF; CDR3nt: TGTGCCAGTAGTATCGGGACTGTGAAACTGTTTTTT
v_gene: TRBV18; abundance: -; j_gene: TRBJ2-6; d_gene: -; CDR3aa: CASSPTVSPSGANVLTF; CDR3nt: TGTGCCAGCTCACCGACAGTATCTCCCTCTGGGGCCAACGTCCTGACTTTC
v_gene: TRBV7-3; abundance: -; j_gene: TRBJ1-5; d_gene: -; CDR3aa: CASTTPGDHNQPQHF; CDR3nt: TGTGCCAGCACCACCCCAGGGGACCATAATCAGCCCCAGCATTTT
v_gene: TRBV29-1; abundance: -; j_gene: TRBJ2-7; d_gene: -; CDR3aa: CSVAPSSYEQYF; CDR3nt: TGCAGCGTTGCCCCCAGCTCCTACGAGCAGTACTTC
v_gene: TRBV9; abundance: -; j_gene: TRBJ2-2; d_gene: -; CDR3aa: CASSAPWRSNTGELFF; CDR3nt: TGTGCCAGCAGCGCCCCCTGGCGGTCGAACACCGGGGAGCTGTTTTTT
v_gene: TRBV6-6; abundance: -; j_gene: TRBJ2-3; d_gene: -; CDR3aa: CASSPLGSMTDTQYF; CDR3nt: TGTGCCAGCAGTCCTTTAGGGAGTATGACAGATACGCAGTATTTT
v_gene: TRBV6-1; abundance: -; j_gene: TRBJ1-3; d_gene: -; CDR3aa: CASTPAGSSGNTIYF; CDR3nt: TGTGCCAGCACTCCGGCCGGGAGCTCTGGAAACACCATATATTTT
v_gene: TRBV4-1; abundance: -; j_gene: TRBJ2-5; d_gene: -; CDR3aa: CASSQEPGIPQETQYF; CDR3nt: TGCGCCAGCAGCCAAGAGCCGGGGATCCCTCAAGAGACCCAGTACTTC
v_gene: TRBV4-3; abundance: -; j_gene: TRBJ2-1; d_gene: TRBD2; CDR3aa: CASSLGLAGNSYNEQFF; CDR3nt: TGCGCCAGCAGCCTCGGACTAGCGGGAAACTCCTACAATGAGCAGTTCTTC
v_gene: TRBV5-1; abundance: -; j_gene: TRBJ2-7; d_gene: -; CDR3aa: CASSPGDSGGVNEQYF; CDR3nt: TGCGCCAGCAGCCCGGGGGATTCGGGGGGCGTCAACGAGCAGTACTTC
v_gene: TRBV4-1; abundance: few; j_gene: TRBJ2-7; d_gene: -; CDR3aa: CASSQDGRSSYEQYF; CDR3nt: TGCGCCAGCAGCCAAGACGGTAGAAGCTCCTACGAGCAGTACTTC
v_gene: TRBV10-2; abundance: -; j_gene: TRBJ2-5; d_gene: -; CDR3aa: CASSEVLTGTQYF; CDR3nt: TGCGCCAGCAGTGAAGTATTAACAGGGACCCAGTACTTC
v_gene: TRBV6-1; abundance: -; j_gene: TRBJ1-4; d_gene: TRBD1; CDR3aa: CASSPDRGSQKLFF; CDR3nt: TGTGCCAGCAGTCCGGACAGGGGGTCCCAAAAACTGTTTTTT
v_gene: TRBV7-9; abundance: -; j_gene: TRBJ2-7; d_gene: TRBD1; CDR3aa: CSSSHEPGQNYEQYF; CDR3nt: TGTTCCAGCAGCCACGAACCGGGACAGAACTACGAGCAGTACTTC
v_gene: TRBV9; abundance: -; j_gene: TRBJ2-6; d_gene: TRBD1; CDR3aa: CASIGDRGLSGANVLTF; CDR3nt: TGTGCCAGCATCGGGGACAGGGGTCTCTCTGGGGCCAACGTCCTGACTTTC